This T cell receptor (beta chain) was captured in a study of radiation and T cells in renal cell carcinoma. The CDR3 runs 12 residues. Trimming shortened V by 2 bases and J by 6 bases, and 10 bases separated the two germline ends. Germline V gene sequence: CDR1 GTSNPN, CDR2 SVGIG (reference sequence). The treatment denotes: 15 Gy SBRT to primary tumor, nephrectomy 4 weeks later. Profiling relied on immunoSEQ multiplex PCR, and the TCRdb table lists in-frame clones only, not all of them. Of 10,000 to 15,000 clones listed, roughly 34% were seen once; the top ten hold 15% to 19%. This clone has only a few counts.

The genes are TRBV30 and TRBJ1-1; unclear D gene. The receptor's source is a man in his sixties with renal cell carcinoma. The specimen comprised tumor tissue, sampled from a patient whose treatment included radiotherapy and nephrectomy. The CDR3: CAWSPGIAEAFF. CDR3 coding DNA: TGTGCCTGGAGTCCCGGTATCGCTGAAGCTTTCTTT.